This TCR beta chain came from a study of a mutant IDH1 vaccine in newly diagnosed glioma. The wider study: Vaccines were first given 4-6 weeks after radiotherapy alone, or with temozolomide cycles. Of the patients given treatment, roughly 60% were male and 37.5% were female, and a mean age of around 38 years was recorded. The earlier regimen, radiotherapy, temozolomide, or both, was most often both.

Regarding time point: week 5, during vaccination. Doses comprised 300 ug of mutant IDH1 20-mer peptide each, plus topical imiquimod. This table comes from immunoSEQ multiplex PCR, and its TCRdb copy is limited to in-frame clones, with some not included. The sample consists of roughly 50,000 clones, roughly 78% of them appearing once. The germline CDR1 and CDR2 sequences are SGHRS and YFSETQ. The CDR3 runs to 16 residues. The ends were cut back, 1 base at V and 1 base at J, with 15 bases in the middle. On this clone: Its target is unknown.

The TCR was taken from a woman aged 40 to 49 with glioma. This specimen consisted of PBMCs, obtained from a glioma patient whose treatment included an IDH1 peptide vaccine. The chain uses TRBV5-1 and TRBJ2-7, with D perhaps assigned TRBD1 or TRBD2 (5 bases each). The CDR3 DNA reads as TGCGCCAGCAGCTTGAGTTGGGGGTTATCATCCTACGAGCAGTACTTC. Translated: CASSLSWGLSSYEQYF.